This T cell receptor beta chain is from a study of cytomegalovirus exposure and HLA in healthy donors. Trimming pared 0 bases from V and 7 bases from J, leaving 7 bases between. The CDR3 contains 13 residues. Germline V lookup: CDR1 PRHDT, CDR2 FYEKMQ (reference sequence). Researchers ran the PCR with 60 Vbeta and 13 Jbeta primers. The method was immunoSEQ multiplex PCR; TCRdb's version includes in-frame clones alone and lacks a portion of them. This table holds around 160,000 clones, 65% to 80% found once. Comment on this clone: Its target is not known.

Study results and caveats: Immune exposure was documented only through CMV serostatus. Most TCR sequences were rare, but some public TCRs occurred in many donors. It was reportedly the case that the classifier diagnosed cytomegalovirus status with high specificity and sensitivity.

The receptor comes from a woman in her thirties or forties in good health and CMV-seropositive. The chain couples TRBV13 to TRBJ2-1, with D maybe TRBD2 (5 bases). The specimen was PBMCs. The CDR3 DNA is TGTGCCAGCAGCTTAGGCCGGGGTAATGAGCAGTTCTTC. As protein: CASSLGRGNEQFF.